A single sample gave rise to the 29 T cell receptor beta chains below, sequenced in a study of blood T cell repertoires in COVID-19. Profiled with immunoSEQ multiplex PCR; TCRdb holds only in-frame clones, not every one. The data show 200,000 to 250,000 clones, about 88% seen once. The source material was peripheral blood. The receptors derive from a woman in her 70s with active or convalescent COVID-19.

This clone has more than one count but fewer than ten. This chain connects TRBV12-5 to TRBJ2-2; the match to TRBD2 covers 11 bases. Germline CDR1 LGHNT, CDR2 FRNRAP. V was clipped by 2 bases and J by 1 base; unmatched bases: 9. This CDR3 is 19 amino acids long. The CDR3 spells CASGLSTPGLAGNTGELFF. In DNA, the CDR3 is TGTGCTAGTGGTTTGTCAACGCCCGGACTAGCGGGGAACACCGGGGAGCTGTTTTTT. Full variable domain (missing parts from reference TRBV12-5 and TRBJ2-2): DARVTQTPRHKVTEMGQEVTMRCQPILGHNTVFWYRQTMMQGLELLAYFRNRAPLDDSGMPKDRFSAEMPDATLATLKIQPSEPRDSAVYFCASGLSTPGLAGNTGELFFGEGSRLTVL.

This chain connects TRBV5-4 to TRBJ2-5; D is uncertain. V lost 3 bases and J lost 3, with 12 bases in between. There are 14 residues in the CDR3. Germline lookup yields CDR1 SGHNT and CDR2 YYREEE (reference sequence). The chain's CDR3 is CASSSMGSKETQYF. Here the CDR3 DNA reads TGTGCCAGCAGCTCGATGGGTAGCAAAGAGACCCAGTACTTC.

This chain links TRBV6-5 with TRBJ1-2; 10 bases match TRBD1. From germline, CDR1 is MNHEY and CDR2 SVGAGI. The CDR3 is 15 amino acids. The J segment lost 5 bases and the V segment lost 3 bases, leaving 6 bases of the junction unmatched. As DNA, the CDR3 is TGTGCCAGCAGTTATGCCGGGACAGGGGAATATGGCTACACCTTC. It is translated as CASSYAGTGEYGYTF.

This clone has just one count. The chain links TRBV19 to TRBJ2-5, with 7 bases matching TRBD1. Germline CDR1 and CDR2: LNHDA and SQIVND (reference sequence). This CDR3 is built from 16 residues. After removal of 3 bases from V and 7 bases from J, the junction contained 14 bases not matched to a gene. CDR3 sequence (DNA): TGTGCCAGTAGTATTTTAAATCTGGGGACAGAGACGACCCAGTACTTC. This sequence encodes CASSILNLGTETTQYF.

J is TRBJ2-7 and V is TRBV4-3; 8 nucleotides agree with TRBD2. The germline CDR1 and CDR2 sequences are LGHNA and YSLEER. With V trimmed by 1 base and J by 2 bases, 4 bases remained unmatched. The CDR3 loop spans 15 amino acids. The CDR3 spells CASSQVTGGAYEQYF. CDR3 DNA: TGCGCCAGCAGCCAAGTCACGGGGGGGGCCTACGAGCAGTACTTC.

The gene calls are TRBV7-2 and TRBJ1-2; D possibly corresponds to TRBD1 (6 bases). V was cut by 5 bases and J by 7 bases, with 20 bases left in between. Looked up from germline, CDR1 is SGHTA and CDR2 is FQGNSA. This CDR3 region has 15 residues. CDR3 nucleotides: TGTGCCAGCAGCCCCCGCAAGGGGGGGACCCGTGGCTACACCTTC. Translation gives CASSPRKGGTRGYTF.

This CDR3 reads CASSLGTGRGISYEQYF. CDR3 DNA: TGTGCCAGCAGCTTGGGGACAGGGAGGGGGATCTCCTACGAGCAGTACTTC. This chain uses TRBV5-4 with TRBJ2-7; D may be TRBD1 (8 bases). The V end was cut by 0 bases, the J end by 0 bases, with 16 bases between. Germline values: CDR1 SGHNT, CDR2 YYREEE (reference sequence). CDR3 size: 17 residues.

This clone has only a few counts. The chain combines TRBV7-9 with TRBJ2-7; D unclear. The V end lost 1 base, the J end lost 2 bases, and 9 bases lay between the germline ends. Germline V gene lookup returns CDR1 SEHNR and CDR2 FQNEAQ (reference sequence). This CDR3 spans 14 amino acids. CDR3 sequence reads: CASSLGLFPYEQYF. CDR3 bases: TGTGCCAGCAGCTTAGGTCTCTTTCCCTACGAGCAGTACTTC.

The chain has TRBV28 and TRBJ1-2; 10 bases are shared with TRBD1. The CDR3 totals 16 residues. CDR1 is MDHEN, CDR2 SYDVKM, per germline. Trimming at V came to 5 bases and at J to 5 bases, leaving 11 bases not matched to a gene. CDR3 residues: CASSPIPGQGGYGYTF. The DNA for the CDR3 is TGTGCCAGCAGTCCCATCCCCGGACAGGGGGGATATGGCTACACCTTC.

The chain employs TRBV9 and TRBJ1-1, with 7 positions matching TRBD1. Germline assignment: CDR1 SGDLS and CDR2 YYNGEE. The V gene end was trimmed by 0 bases and the J gene end by 8 bases; junction bases not matched to a gene: 7. The CDR3 covers 14 residues. The CDR3 spells CASSVAGGGEEAFF. CDR3 bases: TGTGCCAGCAGCGTAGCAGGAGGGGGCGAGGAAGCTTTCTTT.

The chain is built from TRBV6-5 and TRBJ1-1; the match to TRBD1 covers 8 bases. Per the germline V gene, CDR1 is MNHEY and CDR2 is SVGAGI. This CDR3 has 12 amino acids. The V gene end was trimmed by 6 bases and the J gene end by 8 bases; junction bases not matched to a gene: 5. The CDR3 DNA is TGTGCCAGCAGCAGGACAGGGCTGGAAGCTTTCTTT. Translation gives CASSRTGLEAFF.

CDR3 region: CASSPQDTGYTF. DNA for the CDR3: TGTGCCAGCAGTCCACAGGATACTGGCTACACCTTC. The gene calls are TRBV7-9 and TRBJ1-2; a possible D gene is TRBD1 (5 bases). Trimming took 6 bases from V and 7 from J, leaving 12 bases between them. Germline CDR1 reads SEHNR; CDR2 reads FQNEAQ (reference sequence). The CDR3 consists of 12 residues.

As concerns this clone: The same CDR3 is also encoded by other DNA sequences in this sample. The chain joins TRBV9 to TRBJ1-6, with no clear D. The germline CDR1 and CDR2 sequences are SGDLS and YYNGEE. The CDR3 is 12 amino acids. V gave up 2 bases and J gave up 9 bases, with 6 bases separating them. CDR3 sequence: CASSVGGSPLHF. CDR3 nucleotides: TGTGCCAGCAGCGTCGGCGGTTCACCCCTCCACTTT.

J is TRBJ2-1 and V is TRBV3-1 (or the pseudogene TRBV3-2); weak D call: TRBD2 (5 bases). Trimming took 4 bases from V and 3 from J, leaving 10 bases between them. Germline V gene sequence: CDR1 LGHDT, CDR2 YNNKEL (reference sequence). This CDR3 contains 14 residues. The CDR3 DNA is TGTGCCAGCAGCCTCGGGGTGGTCTACAATGAGCAGTTCTTC. Its protein is CASSLGVVYNEQFF.

The chain carries TRBV6-2 or TRBV6-3 and TRBJ2-3; maybe TRBD2 (5 bases). Germline CDR1 and CDR2: MNHEY and SVGEGT. Deletions cut 2 bases from V and 1 base from J, with 19 bases between. The CDR3 extends over 18 amino acids. The CDR3 DNA follows: TGTGCCAGCAGTTACGCGACCGGGGTCGGGGTCGGCACAGATACGCAGTATTTT. Protein: CASSYATGVGVGTDTQYF.

The chain uses TRBV10-1 and TRBJ2-5; 7 nucleotides line up with TRBD1. The length of the CDR3 is 13 residues. Germline V lookup: CDR1 WNHNN, CDR2 SYGVQD (reference sequence). V lost 1 base and J lost 7; bases outside the gene matches: 3. The CDR3 DNA reads TGCGCCAGCAGTGAGTGGACAGGCGGGACCCAGTACTTC. It specifies CASSEWTGGTQYF.

A remark on this clone: The junction shows a germline mismatch at one end, possibly a read error. The CDR3 DNA reads as TGCGCCAGCAGTGACCAGACTAGATGGGAATTC. This gives the protein CASSDQTRWEF. The chain is built from TRBV10-2 and TRBJ2-7; maybe TRBD2 (6 bases). Germline CDR1 reads WSHSY; CDR2 reads SAAADI. The CDR3 contains 11 residues.

The chain carries TRBV19 and TRBJ2-2; the match to TRBD1 covers 9 bases. CDR3 size: 14 residues. Germline lookup yields CDR1 LNHDA and CDR2 SQIVND (reference sequence). V lost 7 bases, J lost 3 bases, and 3 bases stayed unmatched. CDR3 in DNA: TGTGCCAGTAACGGGGACAGGGACACCGGGGAGCTGTTTTTT. As protein: CASNGDRDTGELFF.

The chain links TRBV6-5 to TRBJ2-6; no firm D call. Trimming took off 6 bases at V and 2 bases at J, with 5 bases between the two ends. The CDR3 is made up of 13 amino acids. Germline V gene sequence: CDR1 MNHEY, CDR2 SVGAGI. The CDR3 DNA follows: TGTGCCAGCAGAGCCGCTGGGGCCAACGTCCTGACTTTC. Translated, it gives CASRAAGANVLTF.

This chain uses TRBV4-3 with TRBJ2-5; a weak D match, TRBD2 (6 bases). This CDR3 is 15 amino acids long. Trimming took off 4 bases at V and 5 bases at J, with 17 bases between the two ends. Germline CDR1 is LGHNA and CDR2 is YSLEER. CDR3 nucleotide sequence: TGCGCCAGCAGCCGCAGTAGCGGACTTGGTGAGACCCAGTACTTC. Amino acid sequence: CASSRSSGLGETQYF.

The V gene is TRBV4-3, the J gene TRBJ2-5, with TRBD1 as a possible D gene (5 bases). V shed 6 bases and J shed 3 bases, with 11 bases lying between them. From germline, CDR1 is LGHNA and CDR2 YSLEER. The CDR3 extends over 13 amino acids. The CDR3 is CASSQIREETQYF. As DNA, the CDR3 is TGCGCCAGCAGTCAAATCAGGGAAGAGACCCAGTACTTC.

This clone was observed at least ten times. The chain is built from TRBV9 and TRBJ1-6; 9 positions match TRBD1. The CDR3 totals 15 residues. V lost 5 bases and J lost 10; bases outside the gene matches: 10. CDR1 and CDR2 from the germline V gene are SGDLS and YYNGEE. DNA for the CDR3: TGTGCCAGCAGTCCGGGACAGGGAGGTAGATCACCCCTCCACTTT. It yields the protein CASSPGQGGRSPLHF.

V usage is TRBV11-2 and J usage is TRBJ1-4, with TRBD1 identical over 8 bases. The J segment lost 2 bases and the V segment lost 3 bases, leaving 2 bases of the junction unmatched. CDR3 length: 15 residues. Germline V lookup: CDR1 SGHAT, CDR2 FQNNGV. The CDR3 bases are TGTGCCAGCAGCTTGACAGGGGTTACTAATGAAAAACTGTTTTTT. It translates to CASSLTGVTNEKLFF.

The rearrangement joins TRBV14 to TRBJ1-1, with D perhaps matching TRBD1 (5 bases). Germline V gene data show CDR1 as SGHDN and CDR2 as FVKESK. Trimming pared 0 bases from V and 2 bases from J, leaving 13 bases between. The CDR3 sequence is 16 residues long. CDR3 sequence reads: CASSQDGRGYNTEAFF. The CDR3 nucleotides read TGTGCCAGCAGCCAAGATGGACGGGGGTACAACACTGAAGCTTTCTTT.

The sample holds a few counts of this clone. The CDR3 DNA is TGTGCCATCTCTCGGGCAGGGTTCGGTGAAGCTTTCTTT. It is translated as CAISRAGFGEAFF. The chain recombines TRBV10-3 with TRBJ1-1, with TRBD1 as a possible D gene (5 bases). CDR3 length: 13 amino acids. In germline, CDR1 is ENHRY, CDR2 SYGVKD. Trimming stripped 8 bases from V and 7 bases from J, with 17 bases between.

The chain employs TRBV3-1 (or the pseudogene TRBV3-2) and TRBJ1-6; D is perhaps TRBD1 (6 bases). V was cut by 2 bases and J by 8 bases, with 13 bases left in between. CDR1 and CDR2 from the germline V gene are LGHDT and YNNKEL (reference sequence). This CDR3 region has 15 residues. This CDR3 is CASSQMGRGYSPLHF. In DNA, the CDR3 is TGTGCCAGCAGCCAAATGGGCAGGGGTTATTCACCCCTCCACTTT.

The rearrangement uses TRBV5-5 and TRBJ1-6; weak D call: TRBD1 (6 bases). CDR1 and CDR2 (germline): SGHKS, YYEKEE (reference sequence). There are 16 residues in the CDR3. Between the trimmed V and J ends, which lost 0 bases and 8 bases, there was a span of 15 bases. The CDR3 is CASSLVTGGRDSPLHF. Here the CDR3 DNA reads TGTGCCAGCAGCTTGGTTACGGGGGGGCGGGATTCACCCCTCCACTTT. Full variable domain (missing parts from reference TRBV5-5 and TRBJ1-6): DAGVTQSPTHLIKTRGQQVTLRCSPISGHKSVSWYQQVLGQGPQFIFQYYEKEERGRGNFPDRFSARQFPNYSSELNVNALLLGDSALYLCASSLVTGGRDSPLHFGNGTRLTVT.

The rearrangement links TRBV12-3 or TRBV12-4 to TRBJ2-7, with TRBD2 matching over 8 bases. V lost 8 bases and J lost 6; bases outside the gene matches: 9. This CDR3 has 13 amino acids. The CDR3 protein is CASGPGGPIEQYF. CDR3 DNA sequence: TGTGCCAGCGGCCCGGGGGGGCCGATCGAGCAGTACTTC.

This clone was counted once. CDR3 nucleotides: TGTGCCAGCAGTGAGGACAGGGGGCTCTTAACTGAAGCTTTCTTT. It translates to CASSEDRGLLTEAFF. The chain links TRBV6-1 to TRBJ1-1, with 11 bases matching TRBD1. With V trimmed by 3 bases and J by 5 bases, 5 bases remained unmatched. The CDR3 covers 15 residues. Germline V gives CDR1 MNHNS, CDR2 SASEGT.